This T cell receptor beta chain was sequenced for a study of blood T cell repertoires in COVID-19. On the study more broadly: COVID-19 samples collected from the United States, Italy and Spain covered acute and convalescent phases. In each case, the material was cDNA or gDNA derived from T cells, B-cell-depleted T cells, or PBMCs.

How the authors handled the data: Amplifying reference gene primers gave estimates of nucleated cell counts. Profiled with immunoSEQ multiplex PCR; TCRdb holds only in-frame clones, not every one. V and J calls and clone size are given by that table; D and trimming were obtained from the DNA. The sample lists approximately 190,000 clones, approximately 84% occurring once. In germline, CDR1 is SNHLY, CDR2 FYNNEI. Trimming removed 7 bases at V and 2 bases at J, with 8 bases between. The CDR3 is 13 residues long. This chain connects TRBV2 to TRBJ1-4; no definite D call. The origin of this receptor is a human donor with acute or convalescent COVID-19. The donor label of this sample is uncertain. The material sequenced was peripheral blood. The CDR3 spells CASKSGTNEKLFF. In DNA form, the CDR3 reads TGTGCCAGCAAGTCCGGGACTAATGAAAAACTGTTTTTT.